This T cell receptor (beta chain) was identified during a study of neoadjuvant anti-PD-1 for oral cavity cancer. Study-wide background: Patients mostly received three to four biweekly nivolumab doses at 3 mg/kg before surgery. Regarding the study as a whole: Higher pretreatment Treg/Th17 ratios tracked higher pretreatment blood clonality.

Sequenced by immunoSEQ multiplex PCR; TCRdb stores in-frame clones only, minus some. The sample consists of 15,000 to 20,000 clones, less than 80% of them appearing once. A remark on this clone: Antigen: not known.

The TCR sequence derives from a person between 40 and 85 years old with oral cavity squamous cell carcinoma. The sample consisted of PBMCs, taken before nivolumab (anti-PD-1) treatment.

The CDR3 region has the DNA TGTGCCAGCAGCCGACAGGGGGCGACCGGGGAGCTGTTTTTT. It translates to CASSRQGATGELFF. The chain links TRBV7-7 to TRBJ2-2, with TRBD1 identical over 10 bases. This CDR3 contains 14 residues. V lost 5 bases and J lost 5; bases outside the gene matches: 2. Germline CDR1 and CDR2: SSHAT and FNYEAQ (reference sequence).